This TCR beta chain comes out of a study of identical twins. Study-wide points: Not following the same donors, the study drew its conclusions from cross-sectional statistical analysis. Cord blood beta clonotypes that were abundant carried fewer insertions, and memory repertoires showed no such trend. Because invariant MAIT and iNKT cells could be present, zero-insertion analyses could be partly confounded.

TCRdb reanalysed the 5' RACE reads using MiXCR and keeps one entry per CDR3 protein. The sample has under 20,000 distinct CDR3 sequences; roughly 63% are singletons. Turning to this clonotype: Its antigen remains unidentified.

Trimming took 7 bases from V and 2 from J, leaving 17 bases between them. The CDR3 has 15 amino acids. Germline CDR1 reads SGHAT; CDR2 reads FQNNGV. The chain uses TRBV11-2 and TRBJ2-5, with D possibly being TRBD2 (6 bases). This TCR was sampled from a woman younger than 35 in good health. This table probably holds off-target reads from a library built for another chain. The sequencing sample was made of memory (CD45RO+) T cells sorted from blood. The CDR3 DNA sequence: TGTGCCAGCACCTACTTGGGGGGAGAACAAGAGACCCAGTACTTC. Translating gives CASTYLGGEQETQYF.